The 9 T cell receptor beta chains reported below all come from one sample, sequenced in a study of T-cell memory formation after mild COVID-19. TCRdb independently ran MiXCR on the 5' RACE reads; one entry per CDR3 protein. The sample lists around 300,000 distinct CDR3 sequences; approximately 8.4% were seen once. What was sequenced was PBMCs or a T cell subset sorted from them (not recorded which). These receptor sequences come from a man younger than 30 who had mild COVID-19 (a few samples of this study predate the infection). Cell type and time point are not known.

The chain uses TRBV6-5 and TRBJ2-5; the D gene is possibly TRBD2 (6 bases). The CDR3 totals 14 residues. Germline V gives CDR1 MNHEY, CDR2 SVGAGI. V was trimmed by 6 bases and J by 2 bases, leaving 13 bases between them. The CDR3 DNA follows: TGTGCCAGCAGGGCGGGACCGACGCAAGAGACCCAGTACTTC. Protein product: CASRAGPTQETQYF.

This chain uses TRBV7-2 with TRBJ1-5, with 12 bases fitting TRBD1. CDR3 size: 15 residues. The V and J ends lost 3 bases and 6 bases, in that order; junction bases with no gene match: 3. Germline V gives CDR1 SGHTA, CDR2 FQGNSA. The CDR3 nucleotides read TGTGCCAGCAGCTTGGGACAGGGGGCAAGTCAGCCCCAGCATTTT. As protein: CASSLGQGASQPQHF. The variable domain in full, with the rest retrieved from reference TRBV7-2 and TRBJ1-5, is GAGVSQSPSNKVTEKGKDVELRCDPISGHTALYWYRQSLGQGLEFLIYFQGNSAPDKSGLPSDRFSAERTGGSVSTLTIQRTQQEDSAVYLCASSLGQGASQPQHFGDGTRLSIL.

V usage is TRBV6-2 or TRBV6-3 and J usage is TRBJ1-2, with D possibly matching TRBD1 (5 bases). CDR1 and CDR2 from the germline V gene are MNHEY and SVGEGT. The CDR3 extends over 13 amino acids. Trimming pared 8 bases from V and 3 bases from J, leaving 13 bases between. This CDR3 is CASARGADYGYTF. The CDR3 coding sequence is TGTGCCAGCGCTCGGGGCGCCGACTATGGCTACACCTTC.

The rearrangement joins TRBV4-1 to TRBJ1-4; TRBD1 is a possible D gene (5 bases). Germline CDR1 is MGHRA and CDR2 is YSYEKL. The CDR3 totals 14 residues. V dropped 0 bases and J dropped 12 bases, with 14 bases sitting between them. The CDR3 region is CASSQDWRGTQLFF. The DNA of the CDR3 is TGCGCCAGCAGCCAAGATTGGCGGGGGACTCAACTGTTTTTT.

The table lists this clonotype with a few counts. The chain recombines TRBV5-4 with TRBJ2-1; no firm D call. Germline V CDR1 and CDR2: SGHNT, YYREEE (reference sequence). V shed 4 bases and J shed 7 bases, with 15 bases lying between them. The CDR3 covers 14 residues. DNA for the CDR3: TGTGCCAGCAGCGGACGAGTGGATGAAAATGAGCAGTTCTTC. It yields the protein CASSGRVDENEQFF.

Only a few counts were recorded for this clonotype. The CDR3 spells CSARPRGGNEQFF. CDR3 nucleotides: TGCAGTGCTAGGCCCCGGGGAGGAAATGAGCAGTTCTTC. This chain uses TRBV20-1 with TRBJ2-1; D possibly corresponds to TRBD2 (6 bases). The V end was cut by 3 bases, the J end by 7 bases, with 13 bases between. The CDR3 has 13 residues. Looked up from germline, CDR1 is DFQATT and CDR2 is SNEGSKA (reference sequence).

The J gene is TRBJ1-2, the V gene TRBV2; D remains ambiguous. Germline CDR1 reads SNHLY; CDR2 reads FYNNEI. The CDR3 loop spans 14 amino acids. The V end was cut by 1 base, the J end by 3 bases, with 9 bases between. CDR3 protein: CASSEVGSYYGYTF. The CDR3 DNA is TGTGCCAGCAGTGAAGTCGGGTCTTACTATGGCTACACCTTC.

This clonotype occurred a few times. The chain couples TRBV12-3 or TRBV12-4 to TRBJ2-7; 8 bases map to TRBD1. The ends lost 6 bases at V and 4 bases at J; junction bases unmatched: 8. The CDR3 length is 14 residues. CDR3 nucleotides: TGTGCCAGCAGGAGCGGACAGGGCACGTACGAGCAGTACTTC. Its translation: CASRSGQGTYEQYF.

The rearrangement uses TRBV20-1 and TRBJ2-3, with TRBD1 matching over 10 bases. This CDR3 has 14 amino acids. The germline V gene has CDR1 DFQATT and CDR2 SNEGSKA (reference sequence). V was clipped by 6 bases and J by 3 bases; unmatched bases: 6. CDR3 amino acids: CSAEGGQGTDTQYF. In DNA, the CDR3 is TGCAGTGCGGAAGGGGGACAGGGGACAGATACGCAGTATTTT.